Each of the 10 T cell receptor beta chains below was sequenced from the same sample in a study of long-term antiretroviral therapy in people with HIV. The authors ran the immunoSEQ assay, v3.0, at survey level. Using immunoSEQ multiplex PCR, the repertoire was profiled, and TCRdb retains in-frame clones only, with some absent. Of tens of thousands of clones listed, about 84% were seen once; the top ten hold less than 20%. Here the sequenced sample was unsorted PBMCs, taken 0.5 years before starting antiretroviral therapy. These receptors were taken from a man between 40 and 49 years old with HIV.

This sequence joins TRBV18 and TRBJ1-4, with 7 bases lining up with TRBD1. With 3 bases clipped from V and 8 bases from J, the junction kept 12 bases outside the gene matches. CDR1 KGHSH and CDR2 LQKENI come from the germline V gene. CDR3 length: 16 residues. For the CDR3, the DNA is TGTGCCAGCTCACCGCGTGCACAGGGGCCAAGCGAAAAACTGTTTTTT. Its translation: CASSPRAQGPSEKLFF.

This clone came up a few times. The chain combines TRBV10-3 with TRBJ1-1, with D unclear. The germline V gene has CDR1 ENHRY and CDR2 SYGVKD. The V and J ends lost 6 bases and 6 bases respectively, with 11 bases between them. The CDR3 is 12 amino acids. CDR3 protein: CAIRGTVAEAFF. In DNA form, the CDR3 reads TGTGCCATCAGGGGAACAGTCGCTGAAGCTTTCTTT.

The rearrangement links TRBV6-1 to TRBJ2-3; a possible D gene is TRBD2 (6 bases). Per the germline V gene, CDR1 is MNHNS and CDR2 is SASEGT. V dropped 1 base and J dropped 6 bases, with 20 bases sitting between them. CDR3 size: 17 residues. This CDR3 reads CASSEGGTVIKSDTQYF. The CDR3 DNA follows: TGTGCCAGCAGTGAAGGGGGGACTGTGATAAAATCGGATACGCAGTATTTT.

This clone was seen only a few times. The chain joins TRBV9 to TRBJ2-3; D not certain. This CDR3 contains 16 residues. The V gene's germline CDR1 is SGDLS and CDR2 YYNGEE. The V end was cut by 0 bases, the J end by 1 base, with 12 bases between. CDR3 sequence: CASSVGPGEGTDTQYF. The DNA of the CDR3 is TGTGCCAGCAGCGTAGGGCCCGGTGAGGGCACAGATACGCAGTATTTT.

This chain uses TRBV6-6 with TRBJ1-2, with D maybe TRBD1 (5 bases). CDR3 length: 14 amino acids. Germline CDR1 and CDR2: MNHNY and SVGAGI (reference sequence). Between the trimmed V and J ends, which lost 4 bases and 3 bases, there was a span of 12 bases. The CDR3 reads CASSFQGIDYGYTF. In DNA form, the CDR3 reads TGTGCCAGCAGTTTTCAGGGAATCGACTATGGCTACACCTTC.

The rearrangement joins TRBV15 to TRBJ2-7; 7 bases align to TRBD1. J was trimmed by 5 bases and V by 7 bases; bases with no gene match: 8. Germline CDR1 reads LNHNV; CDR2 reads YYDKDF (reference sequence). The CDR3 has 13 amino acids. The DNA of the CDR3 is TGTGCCACCACCGGGACAGCAGGTGACGAGCAGTACTTC. Protein product: CATTGTAGDEQYF.

The CDR3 is CASSYGIQNSPLHF. CDR3 sequence (DNA): TGTGCCAGCAGTTATGGTATCCAGAATTCACCCCTCCACTTT. The chain has TRBV6-5 and TRBJ1-6; D is uncertain. The CDR3 is made up of 14 amino acids. Trimming stripped 3 bases from V and 7 bases from J, with 10 bases between. From germline, CDR1 is MNHEY and CDR2 SVGAGI.

V usage is TRBV28 and J usage is TRBJ1-2; TRBD1 might be the D (6 bases). This CDR3 is 15 amino acids long. Deletions cut 5 bases from V and 4 bases from J, with 17 bases between. In germline, CDR1 is MDHEN, CDR2 SYDVKM. CDR3 loop: CASSARTDPFYGYTF. The DNA of the CDR3 is TGTGCCAGCAGTGCCCGGACAGACCCTTTCTATGGCTACACCTTC.

V and J are TRBV4-3 and TRBJ2-1; D uncertain. This CDR3 region has 15 residues. Trimming took 0 bases from V and 5 from J, leaving 11 bases between them. Per the germline V gene, CDR1 is LGHNA and CDR2 is YSLEER. The CDR3 sequence is CASSQEGIVNNEQFF. CDR3 nucleotides: TGCGCCAGCAGCCAAGAGGGGATCGTGAACAATGAGCAGTTCTTC.

This chain connects TRBV5-8 to TRBJ1-2; D is unresolved. Germline V gene sequence: CDR1 SGHTS, CDR2 YDEGEE. The CDR3 loop spans 12 amino acids. Deletions cut 2 bases from V and 8 bases from J, with 10 bases between. CDR3 sequence reads: CASSLGVRGYTF. The CDR3 DNA reads TGTGCCAGCAGCTTAGGAGTTCGGGGCTACACCTTC.